One TCR beta chain is described in this entry. Its antigen is currently unknown. This sample is part of a study of cytomegalovirus exposure and HLA in healthy donors. Background on the study: Both the roughly 120 validation repertoires and the roughly 700 first-cohort repertoires used the same platform, as reported by a later analysis. Study-level results: In vitro confirmation showed a few CMV-associated chains to be CMV antigen specific. Most sequenced TCRs were rare (though some public TCRs occurred in many donors).

Germline values: CDR1 MDHEN, CDR2 SYDVKM. Trimming took off 5 bases at V and 2 bases at J, with 19 bases between the two ends. The CDR3 contains 17 residues. Libraries were prepared by immunoSEQ multiplex PCR; TCRdb keeps only in-frame clonotypes and omits some of them. The sample holds some 66,000 clones, 97% seen once. The sequence was collected from a woman between 18 and 30 years old in good health and CMV-seropositive. The chain carries TRBV28 and TRBJ2-4, with D possibly being TRBD1 (6 bases). The sequenced sample consisted of PBMCs. The CDR3 region has the DNA TGTGCCAGCAGTCCCCGACAGGACCTAGGATCCAAAAACATTCAGTACTTC. This translates into CASSPRQDLGSKNIQYF.